This T cell receptor beta chain originates from a study of T cells in tuberculosis listed by TCRdb under 2018. Concerning the study at large: To characterize T cells specific for the mycobacterial lipid antigen glucose monomycolate (GMM), the study used CD1B tetramers together with high-throughput TCR immunosequencing. What the authors observed across the whole study: The stringent sort gate may have missed T cells binding the CD1B-GMM tetramer with low affinity.

Thawed, overnight-rested PBMC were stained with GMM-loaded CD1B tetramer, a Live/Dead dye and anti-CD3, then sorted on a FACS Aria II. CD1B tetramers were loaded with C32 glucose monomycolate purified from Rhodococcus equi. Before cryopreservation, the PBMC used for tetramer sorting had been depleted of CD14-expressing monocytes for a separate study. Approximately 99,000 tetramer-negative cells were sorted from each donor and analyzed alongside the tetramer-positive cells. Antigen-specific T cells were sorted from several healthy South African adults using GMM-loaded CD1B tetramers. For this clone: Per-base quality was not reported, and no clone a single base away is much larger than it.

Sequences KGHSH (CDR1) and LQKENI (CDR2) are obtained from the germline V gene. From the cysteine up to the phenylalanine, the CDR3 has a length of 15 residues. This entry keeps only the CDR3 DNA: 45 bases, framed from base 1. V drops 2 bases and J drops 4 bases, leaving 14 bases in between. Because TCR-alpha and TCR-beta chains were sequenced unpaired, no chain pairing information was available. TCR libraries were generated with the immunoSEQ multiplex PCR assay, using TCR-beta and/or TCR-alpha/delta assays for each sample. Amplified TCR libraries were sequenced on the Illumina high-throughput platform. Per the source publication's procedure: Clustering and dimensionality reduction relied on pairwise TCRdist distances among GMM-specific receptors from T cells that were either sorted ex vivo or expanded in vitro. Sequence motifs defined by gene usage and CDR3 content were checked for enrichment by comparing tetramer-positive and tetramer-negative populations. Sourced from immuneACCESS, this table was stored by TCRdb with only in-frame sequences that have V and J called. A share of the clones is absent; for the studies checked, an unresolved V gene accounts for under half, and the remainder has no known explanation. V and J calls and clone size are given by that table; D and trimming were obtained from the DNA. The sample table lists around 50,000 clones, nearly 90% of them with a count of one. Together, the top ten hold about a fifth of the sample.

Recombination connected TRBV18 to TRBJ2-5, with the D gene not clear enough to name. Sequenced material: CD1b-GMM tetramer-negative cells sorted from PBMCs. Reading the label with the study, this specimen's cell subset or site is: T cells not binding CD1B-GMM tetramer, sorted from same donor. This receptor was identified in an adult woman with latent tuberculosis. The DNA is as follows: TGTGCCAGCTCACCAATTAGATTTGATGGAGAGACCCAGTACTTC. It encodes CASSPIRFDGETQYF.